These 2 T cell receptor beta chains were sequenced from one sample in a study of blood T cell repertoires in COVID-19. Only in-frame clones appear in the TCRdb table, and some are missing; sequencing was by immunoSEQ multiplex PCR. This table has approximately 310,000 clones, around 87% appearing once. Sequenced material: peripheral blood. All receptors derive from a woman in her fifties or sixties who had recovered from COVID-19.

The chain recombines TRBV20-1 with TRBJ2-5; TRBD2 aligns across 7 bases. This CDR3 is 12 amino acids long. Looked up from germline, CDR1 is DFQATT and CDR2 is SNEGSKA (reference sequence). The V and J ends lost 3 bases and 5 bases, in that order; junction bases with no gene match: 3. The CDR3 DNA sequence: TGCAGTGCTAGTGCGGGAGTTGAGACCCAGTACTTC. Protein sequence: CSASAGVETQYF.

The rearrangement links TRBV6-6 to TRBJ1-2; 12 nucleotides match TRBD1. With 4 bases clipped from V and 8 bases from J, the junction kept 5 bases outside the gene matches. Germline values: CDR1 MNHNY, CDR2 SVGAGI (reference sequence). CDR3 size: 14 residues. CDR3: CASSLGQGARGYTF. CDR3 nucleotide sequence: TGTGCCAGCAGTTTGGGACAGGGGGCGCGGGGCTACACCTTC.